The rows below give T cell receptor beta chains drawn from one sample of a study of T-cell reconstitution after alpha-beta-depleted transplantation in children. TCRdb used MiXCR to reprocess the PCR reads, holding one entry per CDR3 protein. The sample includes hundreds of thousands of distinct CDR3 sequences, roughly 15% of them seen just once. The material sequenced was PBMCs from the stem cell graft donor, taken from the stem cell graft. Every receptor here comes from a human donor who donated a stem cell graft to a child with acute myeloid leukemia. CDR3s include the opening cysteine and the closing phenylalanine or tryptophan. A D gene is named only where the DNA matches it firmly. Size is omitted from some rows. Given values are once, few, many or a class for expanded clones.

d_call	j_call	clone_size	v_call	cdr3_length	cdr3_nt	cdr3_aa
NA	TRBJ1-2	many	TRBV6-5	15	TGTGCCAGCAGTTACTCAGGGCCCCCGTCCTATGGCTACACCTTC	CASSYSGPPSYGYTF
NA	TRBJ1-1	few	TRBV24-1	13	TGTGCCACCAGTGATCGCGAAGAGGTTGAAGCTTTCTTT	CATSDREEVEAFF
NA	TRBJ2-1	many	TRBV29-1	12	TGCAGCGTTGTCGGGGGCTCCAATGAGCAGTTCTTC	CSVVGGSNEQFF
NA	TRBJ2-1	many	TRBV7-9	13	TGTGCCAGCAGCTTATCAGGGATGGATAATCTGTTCTTC	CASSLSGMDNLFF
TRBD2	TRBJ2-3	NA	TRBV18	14	TGTGCCAGCTCACCCAGCGGGGGAATCGGGACGCAGTATTTT	CASSPSGGIGTQYF
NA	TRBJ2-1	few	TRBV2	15	TGTGCCAGCAAGAAGGGAGTTTCTCTACAAGCTGAGCAGTTCTTC	CASKKGVSLQAEQFF
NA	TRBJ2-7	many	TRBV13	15	TGTGCCAGCAGCTTCGGGGGCGCCCCTTCCTACGAGCAGTACTTC	CASSFGGAPSYEQYF
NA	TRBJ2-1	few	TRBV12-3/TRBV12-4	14	TGTGCCAGCAGTTGGGGGGGCCCCTTGAATGAGCAGTTCTTC	CASSWGGPLNEQFF
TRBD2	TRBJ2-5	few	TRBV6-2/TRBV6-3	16	TGTGCCAGCAGTCCGCTAGCGGGGGGCCTCCAAGAGACCCAGTACTTC	CASSPLAGGLQETQYF
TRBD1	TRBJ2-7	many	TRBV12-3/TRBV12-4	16	TGTGCCAGCAGGACGACCTCCAGGGGGCGTTCGTACGAGCAGTACTTC	CASRTTSRGRSYEQYF
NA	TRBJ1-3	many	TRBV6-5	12	TGTGCCAGCAAGAGCTCTGGAAACACCATATATTTT	CASKSSGNTIYF
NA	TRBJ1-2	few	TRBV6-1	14	TGTGCCAGCAGCTCAACGGGGGCAAACTATGGCTACACCTTC	CASSSTGANYGYTF
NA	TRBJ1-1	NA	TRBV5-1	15	TGCGCCAGCAGCGAGCTGACAATTGGAAACACTGAAGCTTTCTTT	CASSELTIGNTEAFF
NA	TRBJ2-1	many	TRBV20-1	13	TGCAGTGCTGCCCCCGACGTAGACAATGAGCAGTTCTTC	CSAAPDVDNEQFF
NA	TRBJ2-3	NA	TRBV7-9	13	TGTGCCAGCAGCAAGTGGAAGGGGGATACGCAGTATTTT	CASSKWKGDTQYF
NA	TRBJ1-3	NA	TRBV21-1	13	TGTGCCAGCCCGAACCCTTCTGGAAACACCATATATTTT	CASPNPSGNTIYF
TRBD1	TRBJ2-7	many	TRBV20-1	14	TGCAGTGCTCATCGGGACAGGGGAGATTTCGAGCAGTACTTC	CSAHRDRGDFEQYF
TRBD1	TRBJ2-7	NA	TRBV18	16	TGTGCCAGCTCACAAACCGGGACAGGGTCTTCTTACGAGCAGTACTTC	CASSQTGTGSSYEQYF
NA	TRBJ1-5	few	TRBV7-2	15	TGTGCCAGCAGCCCCAGGGAGGGGTGGGATCAGCCCCAGCATTTT	CASSPREGWDQPQHF
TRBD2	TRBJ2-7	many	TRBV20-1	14	TGCAGTGCTAGATCGACTAGCGACTGGTACGAGCAGTACTTC	CSARSTSDWYEQYF
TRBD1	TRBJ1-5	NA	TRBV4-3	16	TGCGCCAGCAGACAAGATGCGTGGGACAGTAATCAGCCCCAGCATTTT	CASRQDAWDSNQPQHF
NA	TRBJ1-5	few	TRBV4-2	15	TGTGCCAGCAGCCAAGATGGCCAGAAAAATCAGCCCCAGCATTTT	CASSQDGQKNQPQHF
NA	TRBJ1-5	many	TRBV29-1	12	TGCAGCGGTGGGGGGGGCGGGCAGCCCCAGCATTTT	CSGGGGGQPQHF
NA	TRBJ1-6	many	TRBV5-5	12	TGTGCCAGCAGCTTGACGTGGGACAACCTCCACTTT	CASSLTWDNLHF
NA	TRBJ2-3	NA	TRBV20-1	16	TGCAGTGCCCCTCGCCCAGGGGGGGGCTTCACAGATACGCAGTATTTT	CSAPRPGGGFTDTQYF
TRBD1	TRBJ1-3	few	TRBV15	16	TGTGCCACCAGCACAAACAGGGGGCTATCGGGAAACACCATATATTTT	CATSTNRGLSGNTIYF
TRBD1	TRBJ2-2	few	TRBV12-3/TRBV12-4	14	TGTGCCAGCAGACCTGAAAGGGGGCCGGGGGAGCTGTTTTTT	CASRPERGPGELFF
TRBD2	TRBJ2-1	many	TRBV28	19	TGTGCCAGCAGTCCAGGACTAAGCGGGGGTACGAGCTCCTACAATGAGCAGTTCTTC	CASSPGLSGGTSSYNEQFF
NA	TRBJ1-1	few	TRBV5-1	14	TGCGCCAGCAGCTTCTACTCCGGGAACACTGAAGCTTTCTTT	CASSFYSGNTEAFF
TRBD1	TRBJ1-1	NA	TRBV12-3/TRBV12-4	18	TGTGCCAGCAGCTTAGGGACAGGGGGCTTCCCGGTTAACACTGAAGCTTTCTTT	CASSLGTGGFPVNTEAFF
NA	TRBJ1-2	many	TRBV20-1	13	TGCAGTGCTAGACAGGGTGCCCAGCATGGCTACACCTTC	CSARQGAQHGYTF
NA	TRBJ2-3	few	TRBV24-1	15	TGTGCCACCAGTGATTTGAATCCGAAAACAGATACGCAGTATTTT	CATSDLNPKTDTQYF
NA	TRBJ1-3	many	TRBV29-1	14	TGCAGCGTTCTGTCCGGCGGCTCTGGAAACACCATATATTTT	CSVLSGGSGNTIYF